Shown below are 17 T cell receptor beta chains from a single sample sequenced in a study of beta chain features in type 1 diabetes. Reverse transcribing all isolated RNA meant expressed TCRB transcripts were sequenced. Sequencing used immunoSEQ multiplex PCR; TCRdb keeps in-frame clones, though not all of them. The sample comprises about 180,000 clones, 10% to 15% of which are singletons, and around 0.63% rests with the top ten. The material sequenced was central memory CD4+ T cells from blood. These receptors were obtained from a woman younger than 35 in good health.

The V call is TRBV9, the J call TRBJ2-3; D is perhaps TRBD1 (6 bases). The V end lost 0 bases, the J end lost 5 bases, and 13 bases lay between the germline ends. The germline gives CDR1 SGDLS, CDR2 YYNGEE. The CDR3 runs 15 residues. CDR3 bases: TGTGCCAGCAGCGTAGGGCCCAGAGGGGGAGATACGCAGTATTTT. The encoded protein is CASSVGPRGGDTQYF.

In this sample, this clone turned up a few times. Other DNA sequences from this sample encode an identical CDR3 as well. The CDR3 here is CASSLGTVTDTQYF. In DNA form, the CDR3 reads TGCGCCAGCAGCTTGGGGACAGTCACAGATACGCAGTATTTT. The chain links TRBV5-1 to TRBJ2-3; TRBD1 is a possible D gene (6 bases). The CDR3 extends over 14 amino acids. V was pared by 0 bases and J by 2 bases, with 7 bases between. CDR1 and CDR2 from the germline V gene are SGHRS and YFSETQ.

A few counts support this clone. The V call is TRBV7-2, the J call TRBJ2-7, with 7 bases lining up with TRBD1. Unmatched junction bases numbered 7, after V lost 5 bases and J lost 0 bases. The CDR3 sequence is 15 residues long. Germline assignment: CDR1 SGHTA and CDR2 FQGNSA. The CDR3 DNA sequence: TGTGCCAGCAGCAACCCGACAGGGAGCTCCTACGAGCAGTACTTC. Translated: CASSNPTGSSYEQYF.

This clone has just a few counts. The rearrangement joins TRBV14 to TRBJ1-5; TRBD1 is a possible D gene (5 bases). The CDR3 extends over 19 amino acids. Trimming removed 0 bases at V and 2 bases at J, with 20 bases between. Germline values: CDR1 SGHDN, CDR2 FVKESK. CDR3 protein: CASSQESCYLQDGNQPQHF. CDR3 DNA: TGTGCCAGCAGCCAAGAAAGCTGCTATCTACAGGATGGCAATCAGCCCCAGCATTTT.

V and J are TRBV18 and TRBJ1-1, with D possibly matching TRBD1 (6 bases). In germline, CDR1 is KGHSH, CDR2 LQKENI. Trimming removed 0 bases from V and 1 base from J, with 6 bases in between. This CDR3 spans 14 amino acids. CDR3: CASSPPGGNTEAFF. The DNA of the CDR3 is TGTGCCAGCTCACCACCAGGGGGGAACACTGAAGCTTTCTTT.

This clone has only a few counts. The chain joins TRBV12-5 to TRBJ2-1; 7 bases are a match to TRBD2. The CDR3 totals 13 residues. The V gene end was trimmed by 6 bases and the J gene end by 5 bases; junction bases not matched to a gene: 4. Germline-derived CDR1 and CDR2 are LGHNT and FRNRAP. CDR3 sequence reads: CASGREFDNEQFF. The CDR3 DNA sequence: TGTGCTAGTGGGCGGGAGTTTGACAATGAGCAGTTCTTC.

The sample holds a few counts of this clone. The rearrangement links TRBV28 to TRBJ2-7, with D possibly TRBD1 on 6 matching bases. This CDR3 has 16 amino acids. Trimming stripped 7 bases from V and 3 bases from J, with 22 bases between. Germline loops: CDR1 MDHEN, CDR2 SYDVKM. The CDR3: CASNTLGAGKSYEQYF. DNA of the CDR3: TGTGCCAGCAATACTTTGGGGGCAGGGAAGAGCTACGAGCAGTACTTC.

This clone has just a few counts. The gene calls are TRBV28 and TRBJ1-5; D possibly corresponds to TRBD1 (6 bases). The germline V and J ends were trimmed by 6 bases and 2 bases, with 11 bases remaining between them. The CDR3 spans 14 residues. Germline values: CDR1 MDHEN, CDR2 SYDVKM. CDR3: CASRNRQGNQPQHF. CDR3 nucleotide sequence: TGTGCCAGCAGGAATAGACAGGGCAATCAGCCCCAGCATTTT.

The table lists this clone with a few counts. The chain uses TRBV5-1 and TRBJ2-1; 12 bases line up with TRBD2. The germline gives CDR1 SGHRS, CDR2 YFSETQ. The CDR3 contains 14 residues. V shed 9 bases and J 9 bases; nucleotides not matched to a gene: 10. The chain's CDR3 is CATNVLAGGVEQFF. The CDR3 DNA is TGCGCCACCAACGTCCTAGCGGGAGGGGTTGAGCAGTTCTTC.

The chain couples TRBV6-6 to TRBJ2-1; 7 nucleotides line up with TRBD1. Germline V gene data show CDR1 as MNHNY and CDR2 as SVGAGI (reference sequence). V was pared by 6 bases and J by 6 bases, with 8 bases of the junction left unmatched. The CDR3 is 14 residues long. This chain's CDR3 is CASSPPGGSNEQFF. As DNA, the CDR3 is TGTGCCAGCAGCCCACCAGGGGGAAGCAATGAGCAGTTCTTC.

V is TRBV6-6 and J is TRBJ2-2; 11 bases align to TRBD1. CDR1 is MNHNY and CDR2 is SVGAGI in the germline V gene (reference sequence). CDR3 size: 15 residues. Losses at the gene ends were 6 bases for V and 4 bases for J; bases not matched to a gene: 4. CDR3 DNA: TGTGCCAGCAGAAAAGGGACAGGGGGCACCGGGGAGCTGTTTTTT. Protein product: CASRKGTGGTGELFF.

The chain recombines TRBV29-1 with TRBJ2-5; 7 bases are shared with TRBD1. The V segment lost 8 bases and the J segment 2 bases; nucleotides outside the gene matches: 5. Germline loops: CDR1 SQVTM, CDR2 ANQGSEA. The CDR3 runs 12 residues. The CDR3: CSSGTDQETQYF. The DNA of the CDR3 is TGCAGCTCTGGGACAGATCAAGAGACCCAGTACTTC. Together with reference TRBV29-1 and TRBJ2-5, the CDR3 gives the full variable domain: SAVISQKPSRDICQRGTSLTIQCQVDSQVTMMFWYRQQPGQSLTLIATANQGSEATYESGFVIDKFPISRPNLTFSTLTVSNMSPEDSSIYLCSSGTDQETQYFGPGTRLLVL.

The J gene is TRBJ2-7, the V gene TRBV7-2; 16 positions agree with TRBD2. The V gene's germline CDR1 is SGHTA and CDR2 FQGNSA. With V trimmed by 8 bases and J by 4 bases, 8 bases remained unmatched. CDR3 length equals 16 residues. The CDR3 DNA follows: TGTGCCAGCGCGGGACTAGCGGGAGGGAAGGTTTACGAGCAGTACTTC. Encoded protein: CASAGLAGGKVYEQYF.

This clone came up a few times. The chain uses TRBV6-6 and TRBJ2-7; a weak D match, TRBD2 (6 bases). Germline V gene sequence: CDR1 MNHNY, CDR2 SVGAGI (reference sequence). Trimming stripped 1 base from V and 5 bases from J, with 9 bases between. This CDR3 spans 13 amino acids. CDR3 sequence (DNA): TGTGCCAGCAGTTACTTGACTAGTGACGAGCAGTACTTC. The encoded protein is CASSYLTSDEQYF.

This clone was seen only a few times. V gene TRBV9 combines with J gene TRBJ1-5, with 7 bases lining up with TRBD1. After removal of 0 bases from V and 5 bases from J, the junction contained 5 bases not matched to a gene. This CDR3 has 15 amino acids. Germline CDR1 SGDLS, CDR2 YYNGEE. The CDR3 DNA sequence: TGTGCCAGCAGCGTAGGGGGACAGACACATCAGCCCCAGCATTTT. This gives the protein CASSVGGQTHQPQHF.

This clone came up a few times. This rearrangement joins TRBV7-2 to TRBJ2-1; TRBD2 aligns across 8 bases. The germline gives CDR1 SGHTA, CDR2 FQGNSA. V was pared by 5 bases and J by 7 bases, with 10 bases of the junction left unmatched. This CDR3 is built from 15 residues. CDR3 in DNA: TGTGCCAGCAGCCTGAGACTAGCGCGTGGGAATGAGCAGTTCTTC. As protein: CASSLRLARGNEQFF. The complete variable domain, with remaining parts taken from reference TRBV7-2 and TRBJ2-1, reads GAGVSQSPSNKVTEKGKDVELRCDPISGHTALYWYRQSLGQGLEFLIYFQGNSAPDKSGLPSDRFSAERTGGSVSTLTIQRTQQEDSAVYLCASSLRLARGNEQFFGPGTRLTVL.

This clone was seen at least ten times. This rearrangement joins TRBV30 to TRBJ1-5, with a possible D match to TRBD1 (5 bases). The CDR3 spans 13 residues. Germline CDR1 and CDR2: GTSNPN and SVGIG (reference sequence). The V end lost 1 base, the J end lost 3 bases, and 7 bases lay between the germline ends. CDR3 coding DNA: TGTGCCTGGAGTGAGGGGTTCAATCAGCCCCAGCATTTT. It is translated as CAWSEGFNQPQHF.